Presented here are 10 T cell receptor beta chains from one specimen sequenced in a study of CD8 T cells in ankylosing spondylitis. Via MiXCR, TCRdb re-called the 5' RACE reads, giving one row per CDR3 protein. The repertoire holds fewer than 250,000 distinct CDR3 sequences, with roughly 10% as singletons. Material for sequencing was blood, either unsorted or a sorted T cell fraction (not recorded which). These receptors came from a male donor with ankylosing spondylitis or in good health (not recorded which).

This clonotype has at least ten counts. V and J are TRBV29-1 and TRBJ1-1, with a tentative D call TRBD1 (5 bases). The CDR3 is 13 residues long. Germline V gene data show CDR1 as SQVTM and CDR2 as ANQGSEA. V lost 3 bases, J lost 5 bases, and 13 bases lay in between. The CDR3 DNA reads TGCAGCGTTGATGGGGGAGGGCAGACTGAAGCTTTCTTT. Encoded protein: CSVDGGGQTEAFF. Looking up the rest from reference TRBV29-1 and TRBJ1-1 gives the full variable domain: SAVISQKPSRDICQRGTSLTIQCQVDSQVTMMFWYRQQPGQSLTLIATANQGSEATYESGFVIDKFPISRPNLTFSTLTVSNMSPEDSSIYLCSVDGGGQTEAFFGQGTRLTVV.

This clonotype appeared many times. The chain carries TRBV29-1 and TRBJ2-1; TRBD2 matches at 10 bases. Germline CDR1 SQVTM, CDR2 ANQGSEA. The CDR3 loop spans 15 amino acids. J lost 8 bases, V lost 2 bases, and 9 bases had no gene match. CDR3 protein: CSVEILAGARDEQFF. The CDR3 DNA is TGCAGCGTTGAAATTCTAGCGGGAGCTAGGGATGAGCAGTTCTTC.

This clonotype was counted at least ten times. The chain links TRBV7-2 to TRBJ1-4, with 7 bases that match TRBD1. Trimming at V came to 3 bases and at J to 5 bases, leaving 3 bases not matched to a gene. The CDR3 contains 14 residues. Germline CDR1 SGHTA, CDR2 FQGNSA. The CDR3 protein is CASSFLGQNEKLFF. The CDR3 DNA follows: TGTGCCAGCAGCTTCTTGGGACAGAATGAAAAACTGTTTTTT. The full variable domain, with the rest looked up from reference TRBV7-2 and TRBJ1-4, is GAGVSQSPSNKVTEKGKDVELRCDPISGHTALYWYRQSLGQGLEFLIYFQGNSAPDKSGLPSDRFSAERTGGSVSTLTIQRTQQEDSAVYLCASSFLGQNEKLFFGSGTQLSVL.

This clonotype was counted many times. V is TRBV12-3 or TRBV12-4 and J is TRBJ1-5, with no clear D. The CDR3 consists of 15 residues. V lost 2 bases and J 4 bases, leaving 12 bases between the germline ends. The CDR3 loop is CASSLMGGVNQPQHF. CDR3 sequence (DNA): TGTGCCAGCAGTTTAATGGGCGGGGTAAATCAGCCCCAGCATTTT.

Only a few counts were recorded for this clonotype. This rearrangement joins TRBV15 to TRBJ2-3; D gene unclear. Looked up from germline, CDR1 is LNHNV and CDR2 is YYDKDF (reference sequence). CDR3 length: 13 amino acids. Trimming removed 0 bases at V and 6 bases at J, with 7 bases between. CDR3: CATSRDSWDTQYF. The CDR3 DNA is TGTGCCACCAGCAGAGATTCCTGGGATACGCAGTATTTT.

This clonotype was observed many times. V is TRBV12-3 or TRBV12-4 and J is TRBJ2-3; 7 bases match TRBD1. The CDR3 runs to 14 residues. V lost 4 bases and J lost 4; bases outside the gene matches: 5. DNA for the CDR3: TGTGCCAGCAGTTCAATAGGGGGCTCAGATACGCAGTATTTT. Its protein product is CASSSIGGSDTQYF.

The chain couples TRBV12-3 or TRBV12-4 to TRBJ2-5; 10 bases are shared with TRBD2. Trimming cost V 3 bases and J 4 bases; bases outside gene matches: 2. The CDR3 loop spans 14 amino acids. The CDR3 DNA reads TGTGCCAGCAGTTTCACTAGCGGGGCAGAGACCCAGTACTTC. Residues: CASSFTSGAETQYF.

This clonotype turned up a few times. The J gene is TRBJ2-7, the V gene TRBV12-3 or TRBV12-4; D not resolved. V lost 1 base to trimming and J lost 2 bases, with 12 bases between them. The CDR3 loop spans 15 amino acids. CDR3 region: CASSLGVAAAYEQYF. The CDR3, as DNA: TGTGCCAGCAGTTTAGGTGTTGCGGCTGCCTACGAGCAGTACTTC.

This clonotype was found a few times. The V and J genes are TRBV3-1 and TRBJ1-2, with D possibly matching TRBD1 (5 bases). V gave up 4 bases and J gave up 5 bases, with 14 bases separating them. In germline, CDR1 is LGHDT, CDR2 YNNKEL (reference sequence). The CDR3 covers 14 residues. The CDR3 region is CASSPRGPIYGYTF. The DNA for the CDR3 is TGTGCCAGCAGCCCGAGGGGACCTATTTATGGCTACACCTTC.

At least ten counts were recorded for this clonotype. This rearrangement joins TRBV6-1 to TRBJ2-7, with 7 bases matching TRBD1. Trimming removed 6 bases from V and 3 bases from J; junction bases left unmatched: 11. Germline V gene lookup returns CDR1 MNHNS and CDR2 SASEGT. This CDR3 is built from 15 residues. The CDR3 DNA sequence: TGTGCCAGCAGCCTAAACACAGGGGTCATCTACGAGCAGTACTTC. It specifies CASSLNTGVIYEQYF.